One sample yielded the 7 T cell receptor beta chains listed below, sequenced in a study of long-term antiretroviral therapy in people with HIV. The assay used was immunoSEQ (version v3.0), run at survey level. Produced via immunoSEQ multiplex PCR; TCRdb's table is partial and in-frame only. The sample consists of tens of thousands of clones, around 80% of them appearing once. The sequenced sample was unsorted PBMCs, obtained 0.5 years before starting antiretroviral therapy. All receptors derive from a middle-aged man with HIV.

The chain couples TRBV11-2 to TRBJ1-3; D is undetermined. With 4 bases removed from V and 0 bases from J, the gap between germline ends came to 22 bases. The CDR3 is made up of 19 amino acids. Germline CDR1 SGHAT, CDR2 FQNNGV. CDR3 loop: CASSSGHLRETFSGNTIYF. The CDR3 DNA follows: TGTGCCAGCAGCTCAGGCCACCTGAGGGAAACCTTCTCTGGAAACACCATATATTTT.

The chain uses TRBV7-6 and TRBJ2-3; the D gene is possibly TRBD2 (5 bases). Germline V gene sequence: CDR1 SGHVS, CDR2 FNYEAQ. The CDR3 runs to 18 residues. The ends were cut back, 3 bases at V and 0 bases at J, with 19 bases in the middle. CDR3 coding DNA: TGTGCCAGCAGCTTGGTAGCGTGGGGTCTAGGGAGCACAGATACGCAGTATTTT. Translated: CASSLVAWGLGSTDTQYF.

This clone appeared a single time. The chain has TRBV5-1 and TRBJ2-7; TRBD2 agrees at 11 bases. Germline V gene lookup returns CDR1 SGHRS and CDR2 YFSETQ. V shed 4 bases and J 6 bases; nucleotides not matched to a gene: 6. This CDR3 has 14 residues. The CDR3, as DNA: TGCGCCAGCAGCCCAATAGCGGGGGGGATCGAGCAGTACTTC. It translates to CASSPIAGGIEQYF.

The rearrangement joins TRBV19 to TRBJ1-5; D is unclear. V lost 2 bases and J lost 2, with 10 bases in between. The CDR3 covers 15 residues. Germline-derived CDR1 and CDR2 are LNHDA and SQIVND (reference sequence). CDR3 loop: CASSILQSGNQPQHF. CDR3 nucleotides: TGTGCCAGTAGTATATTACAGTCTGGCAATCAGCCCCAGCATTTT.

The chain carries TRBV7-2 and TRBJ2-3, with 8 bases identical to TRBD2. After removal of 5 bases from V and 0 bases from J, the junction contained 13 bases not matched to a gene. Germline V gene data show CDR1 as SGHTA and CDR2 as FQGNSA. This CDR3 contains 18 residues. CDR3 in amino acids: CASSPRGLAGISTDTQYF. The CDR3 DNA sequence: TGTGCCAGCAGCCCTAGAGGGCTAGCGGGTATTAGCACAGATACGCAGTATTTT. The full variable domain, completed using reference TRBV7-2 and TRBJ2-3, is GAGVSQSPSNKVTEKGKDVELRCDPISGHTALYWYRQSLGQGLEFLIYFQGNSAPDKSGLPSDRFSAERTGGSVSTLTIQRTQQEDSAVYLCASSPRGLAGISTDTQYFGPGTRLTVL.

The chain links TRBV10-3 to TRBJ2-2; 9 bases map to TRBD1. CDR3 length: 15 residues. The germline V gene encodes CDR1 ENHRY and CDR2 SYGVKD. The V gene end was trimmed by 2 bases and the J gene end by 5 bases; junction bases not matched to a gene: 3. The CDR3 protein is CAISEDRGVTGELFF. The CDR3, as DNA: TGTGCCATCAGTGAGGACAGGGGGGTAACCGGGGAGCTGTTTTTT.

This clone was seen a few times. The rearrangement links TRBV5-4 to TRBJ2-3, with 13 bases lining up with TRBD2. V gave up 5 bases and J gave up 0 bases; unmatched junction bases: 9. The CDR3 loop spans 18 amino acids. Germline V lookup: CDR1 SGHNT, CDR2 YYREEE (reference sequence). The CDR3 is CASSSGLAGVLSTDTQYF. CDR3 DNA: TGTGCCAGCAGTTCAGGACTAGCGGGGGTACTTAGCACAGATACGCAGTATTTT.